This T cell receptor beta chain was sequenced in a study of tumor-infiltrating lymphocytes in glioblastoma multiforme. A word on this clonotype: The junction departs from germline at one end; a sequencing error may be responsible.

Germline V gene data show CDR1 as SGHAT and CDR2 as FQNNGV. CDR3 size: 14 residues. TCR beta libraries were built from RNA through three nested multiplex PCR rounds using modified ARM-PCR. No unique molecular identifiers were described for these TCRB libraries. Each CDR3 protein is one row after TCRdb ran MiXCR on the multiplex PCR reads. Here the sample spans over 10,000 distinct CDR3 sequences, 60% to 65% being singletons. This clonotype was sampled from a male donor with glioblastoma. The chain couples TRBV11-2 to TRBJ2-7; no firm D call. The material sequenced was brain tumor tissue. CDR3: CVSSLVSDSYEQYF. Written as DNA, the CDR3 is TGTGTCAGCAGCTTAGTTTCAGACTCCTACGAGCAGTACTTC.